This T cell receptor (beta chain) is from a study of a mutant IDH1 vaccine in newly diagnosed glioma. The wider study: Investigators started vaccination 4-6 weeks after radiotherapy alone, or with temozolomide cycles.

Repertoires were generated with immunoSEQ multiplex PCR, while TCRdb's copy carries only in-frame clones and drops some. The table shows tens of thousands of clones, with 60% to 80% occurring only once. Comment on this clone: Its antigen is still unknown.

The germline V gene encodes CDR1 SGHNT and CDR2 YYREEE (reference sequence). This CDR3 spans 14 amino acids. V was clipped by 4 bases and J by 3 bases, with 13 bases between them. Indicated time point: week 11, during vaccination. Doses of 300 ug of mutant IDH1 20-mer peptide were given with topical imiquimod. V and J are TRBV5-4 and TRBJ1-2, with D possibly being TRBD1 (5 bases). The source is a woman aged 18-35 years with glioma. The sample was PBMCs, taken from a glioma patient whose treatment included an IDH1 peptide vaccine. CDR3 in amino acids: CASSLGLSYYGYTF. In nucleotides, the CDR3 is TGTGCCAGCAGCCTGGGACTGTCATACTATGGCTACACCTTC.